This T cell receptor beta chain was sequenced during a study of OX40 agonist ivuxolimab in advanced cancers. Sampled blood was obtained at baseline, cycle 4 day 1, and cycle 7 day 1. Trimming left V 7 bases short and J 4 bases short, with 7 bases between. Germline V gene sequence: CDR1 SNHLY, CDR2 FYNNEI. The CDR3 is made up of 11 amino acids. Produced via immunoSEQ multiplex PCR; TCRdb's table is partial and in-frame only. The repertoire holds tens of thousands of clones, with about four fifths as singletons. This clone was detected only once. The clonotype was recovered from an adult with an advanced solid tumor such as melanoma, head and neck, liver or kidney cancer. V usage is TRBV2 and J usage is TRBJ1-1; D remains ambiguous. The material was CD4+ or CD8+ T cells sorted from blood, obtained in a trial of the OX40 agonist ivuxolimab. CDR3 nucleotides: TGTGCCAGCAAATCCCCCACTGAAGCTTTCTTT. This sequence encodes CASKSPTEAFF.